A selection of T cell receptor beta chains follows, all from one sample in a study of immune evolution from preneoplasia to lung adenocarcinoma. Profiling relied on immunoSEQ multiplex PCR, and the TCRdb table lists in-frame clones only, not all of them. The table records thousands of clones, about 72% of them present only once. Input material: FFPE minimally invasive lung adenocarcinoma tissue. These receptors were collected from a person aged 65 to 85 with lung adenocarcinoma. CDR3s include the opening cysteine and the closing phenylalanine or tryptophan. The D gene is left open where the match is weak. Rows give clone size only sometimes, using once, few, many, or a class for an expanded clone.

V	size	J	D	CDR3	DNA
TRBV5-1	few	TRBJ2-5	TRBD2	CASGLAGGQETQYF	TGCGCCAGCGGGCTAGCGGGCGGTCAAGAGACCCAGTACTTC
TRBV13	NA	TRBJ2-3	NA	CASSPTTSDTQYF	TGTGCCAGCAGCCCCACTACGTCGGATACGCAGTATTTT
TRBV21-1	NA	TRBJ2-7	NA	CASRDRGYEQYF	TGTGCCAGTAGGGACAGGGGGTACGAGCAGTACTTC
TRBV6-5	NA	TRBJ1-3	NA	CASSYRGLSSGNTIYF	TGTGCCAGCAGTTACCGGGGCCTCTCCTCTGGAAACACCATATATTTT
TRBV25-1	NA	TRBJ2-7	NA	CASSENTPYEQYF	TGTGCCAGCAGCGAGAATACCCCCTACGAGCAGTACTTC
TRBV11-2	NA	TRBJ2-7	NA	CASSLGRPGTPNYEQYF	TGTGCCAGCAGCTTAGGGAGGCCGGGGACACCGAACTACGAGCAGTACTTC
TRBV19	few	TRBJ1-1	NA	CASIIRGTEAFF	TGTGCCAGTATCATTCGGGGAACCGAAGCTTTCTTT
TRBV5-1	NA	TRBJ2-3	NA	CASSLGTGSRTDTQYF	TGCGCCAGCAGCTTGGGGACCGGGAGTAGGACAGATACGCAGTATTTT
TRBV4-3	NA	TRBJ2-7	NA	CASSQGPGDGNEQYF	TGCGCCAGCAGCCAAGGTCCCGGGGACGGAAACGAGCAGTACTTC
TRBV7-2	NA	TRBJ2-3	TRBD1	CASSLARHRGTDTQYF	TGTGCCAGCAGCTTAGCGCGTCACAGGGGAACAGATACGCAGTATTTT
TRBV7-6	NA	TRBJ1-2	NA	CASSPGRGFGGYTF	TGTGCCAGCAGCCCCGGAAGAGGCTTTGGAGGCTACACCTTC
TRBV9	NA	TRBJ2-7	TRBD2	CASSVGGTIESYEQYF	TGTGCCAGCAGCGTAGGTGGGACTATAGAATCCTACGAGCAGTACTTC
TRBV11-2	NA	TRBJ2-1	NA	CASSPRTAPPPFF	TGTGCCAGCAGCCCACGGACAGCCCCCCCGCCCTTCTTC
TRBV28	NA	TRBJ2-1	NA	CASSYSANEQFF	TGTGCCAGCAGTTATAGCGCGAATGAGCAGTTCTTC
TRBV5-6	NA	TRBJ1-2	NA	CASSLVGDSTF	TGTGCCAGCAGCTTGGTGGGGGACTCCACCTTC
TRBV29-1	NA	TRBJ2-3	TRBD2	CSSIPGAGVTDTQYF	TGCAGCTCAATACCCGGGGCGGGGGTCACAGATACACAGTATTTT
TRBV5-1	NA	TRBJ2-2	NA	CASSLKTGVTGELFF	TGCGCCAGCAGCTTGAAAACGGGGGTAACCGGGGAGCTGTTTTTT
TRBV21-1	NA	TRBJ2-7	NA	CASSKGALAAAYEQYF	TGTGCCAGCAGCAAAGGAGCGCTAGCGGCGGCCTACGAGCAGTACTTC
TRBV6-4	NA	TRBJ2-2	NA	CASSAKDGNTGELFF	TGTGCCAGCAGTGCGAAGGACGGGAACACCGGGGAGCTGTTTTTT
TRBV9	NA	TRBJ2-7	NA	CASSVDAGPYEQYF	TGTGCCAGCAGCGTAGATGCCGGGCCTTACGAGCAGTACTTC
TRBV19	NA	TRBJ1-1	NA	CASSMTAGPEAFF	TGTGCCAGTAGTATGACGGCGGGCCCTGAAGCTTTCTTT
TRBV9	few	TRBJ2-3	NA	CASSVDTVPSTDTQYF	TGTGCCAGCAGCGTAGACACAGTGCCTAGCACAGATACGCAGTATTTT
TRBV19	few	TRBJ1-1	NA	CASSAGAGLTEAFF	TGTGCCAGTAGCGCCGGGGCAGGTCTCACTGAAGCTTTCTTT
TRBV18	once	TRBJ1-2	NA	CASSPGQERAVGYTF	TGTGCCAGCTCACCGGGCCAAGAGAGGGCGGTTGGCTACACCTTC
TRBV19	NA	TRBJ2-1	TRBD2	CAAGEFREQFF	TGTGCCGCGGGGGAGTTCCGTGAGCAGTTCTTC
TRBV7-8	NA	TRBJ1-5	NA	CASSFRVEVPQHF	TGTGCCAGCAGCTTTAGAGTAGAGGTTCCCCAGCATTTT
TRBV30	NA	TRBJ1-2	NA	CAWKEGKYGYTF	TGTGCCTGGAAGGAGGGGAAGTATGGCTACACCTTC
TRBV9	NA	TRBJ2-7	TRBD2	CASSVGLAGEQYF	TGTGCCAGCAGCGTAGGACTAGCGGGAGAGCAGTACTTC
TRBV11-3	few	TRBJ1-6	NA	CASSLTANSPLHF	TGTGCCAGCAGCTTGACAGCGAATTCACCCCTCCACTTT
TRBV20-1	few	TRBJ2-1	NA	CSASYPNEQFF	TGCAGTGCTAGTTATCCCAATGAGCAGTTCTTC
TRBV9	NA	TRBJ1-2	NA	CASSNEGGRRRYGYTF	TGTGCCAGCAGTAATGAGGGCGGCCGGCGCAGGTATGGCTACACCTTC
TRBV29-1	NA	TRBJ1-5	NA	CRRVGTHGNQPQHF	TGCAGGAGAGTCGGGACCCATGGGAATCAGCCCCAGCATTTT
TRBV30	NA	TRBJ1-4	NA	CAGGRDNEKLFF	TGTGCCGGGGGGAGGGATAATGAAAAACTGTTTTTT